A selection of T cell receptor beta chains follows, all from one sample in a study of chemoradiotherapy in HPV16-positive cancers. TCRdb's table, derived via immunoSEQ multiplex PCR, lists solely in-frame clones and lacks some. The sample consists of about 12,000 clones, about four fifths of them appearing once. Sampling was carried out from a patient who underwent chemoradiotherapy. These receptors originate from a human donor with HPV-associated anogenital cancer. The CDR3 runs from the conserved cysteine through the conserved F or W. Each record gives: CDR3 DNA, CDR3 protein, J gene, V gene, D gene, clone size. D genes are given only for firm matches. Some rows have no size entry. The others give once, few or many, or a class for an expanded clone.

DNA: TGCAGCGTCAAAAACCGGGACAGGACGAACACCATATATTTT
CDR3: CSVKNRDRTNTIYF
J: TRBJ1-3
V: TRBV29-1
D: TRBD1
size: .

DNA: TGTGCCAGCAGCTCTGACTGGGAGGGGAAGTACAATGAGCAGTTCTTC
CDR3: CASSSDWEGKYNEQFF
J: TRBJ2-1
V: TRBV12-1
D: .
size: .

DNA: TGTGCCAGCAGAAACCCCTCTCCCTACGAGCAGTACTTC
CDR3: CASRNPSPYEQYF
J: TRBJ2-7
V: TRBV6-9
D: .
size: .

DNA: TGCAGCGTTGAAGATCCGGGCGCTAGCTCCTACAATGAGCAGTTCTTC
CDR3: CSVEDPGASSYNEQFF
J: TRBJ2-1
V: TRBV29-1
D: .
size: .

DNA: TGTGCCAGCAGTCGGGACAGGGTAACGCAGCCCCAGCATTTT
CDR3: CASSRDRVTQPQHF
J: TRBJ1-5
V: TRBV2
D: TRBD1
size: few

DNA: TGTGCCAGTAGTATTGGCCAGGGTGGAACCGGGGAGCTGTTTTTT
CDR3: CASSIGQGGTGELFF
J: TRBJ2-2
V: TRBV19
D: .
size: .

DNA: TGTGCCAGCAGCTTGGACAGGGGTCGTCAGTATGGCTACACCTTC
CDR3: CASSLDRGRQYGYTF
J: TRBJ1-2
V: TRBV7-9
D: TRBD1
size: .

DNA: TGTGCCAGCAGTGGGGGGTGGGGAGCTTCTAGCACAGATACGCAGTATTTT
CDR3: CASSGGWGASSTDTQYF
J: TRBJ2-3
V: TRBV27
D: .
size: .

DNA: TGTGCCAGCAGGAAGACTAGCGGGGGGGCGGATGAGCAGTTCTTC
CDR3: CASRKTSGGADEQFF
J: TRBJ2-1
V: TRBV6-1
D: TRBD2
size: .

DNA: TGTGCCAGCAGCTTTCCATCAGGGGGAGAGACTCCGCCAATCTACGAGCAGTACTTC
CDR3: CASSFPSGGETPPIYEQYF
J: TRBJ2-7
V: TRBV5-6
D: TRBD1
size: few

DNA: TGCGCCAGCAGCTCCGGGACAGGGCGCTATGGCTACACCTTC
CDR3: CASSSGTGRYGYTF
J: TRBJ1-2
V: TRBV5-1
D: TRBD1
size: .

DNA: TGTGCCAGCAGCTCACGGGGAGTAGCGGGGGGTGACACCGGGGAGCTGTTTTTT
CDR3: CASSSRGVAGGDTGELFF
J: TRBJ2-2
V: TRBV9
D: TRBD2
size: .

DNA: TGTGCCAGCAGCTTACTTATGGGACAGGGGCGCAGATCTTACACTGAAGCTTTCTTT
CDR3: CASSLLMGQGRRSYTEAFF
J: TRBJ1-1
V: TRBV7-9
D: TRBD1
size: .

DNA: TGTGCCAGCAGTAGGCGGTCGGGGATGGGCACAGATACGCAGTATTTT
CDR3: CASSRRSGMGTDTQYF
J: TRBJ2-3
V: TRBV7-2
D: .
size: .